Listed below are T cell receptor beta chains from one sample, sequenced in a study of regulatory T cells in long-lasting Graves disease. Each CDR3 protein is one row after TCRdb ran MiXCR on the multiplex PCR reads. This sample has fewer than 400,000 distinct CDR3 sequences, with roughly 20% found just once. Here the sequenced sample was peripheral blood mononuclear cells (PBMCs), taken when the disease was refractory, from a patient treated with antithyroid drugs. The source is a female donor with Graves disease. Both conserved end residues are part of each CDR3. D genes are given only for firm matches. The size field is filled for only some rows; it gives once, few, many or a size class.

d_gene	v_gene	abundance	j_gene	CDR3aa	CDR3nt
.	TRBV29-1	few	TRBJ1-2	CSVVPPLRYGYTF	TGCAGCGTTGTTCCGCCCCTCCGCTATGGCTACACCTTC
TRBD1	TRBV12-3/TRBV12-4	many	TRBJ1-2	CASSNYRGGYTF	TGTGCCAGCAGTAACTACAGGGGTGGCTACACCTTC
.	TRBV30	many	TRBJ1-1	CAWSKTVNTEAFF	TGTGCCTGGAGTAAGACAGTGAACACTGAAGCTTTCTTT
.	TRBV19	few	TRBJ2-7	CASSIPPSGTATYEQYF	TGTGCCAGTAGTATACCTCCCTCCGGGACGGCTACCTACGAGCAGTACTTC
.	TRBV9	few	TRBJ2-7	CASSPRRDRYEQYF	TGTGCCAGCAGCCCGCGAAGGGATCGCTACGAGCAGTACTTC
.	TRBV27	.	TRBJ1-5	CASSLLATNQPQHF	TGTGCCAGCAGTTTATTGGCAACCAATCAGCCCCAGCATTTT
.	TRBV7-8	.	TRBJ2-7	CASSLGRYNEQYF	TGTGCCAGCAGCTTGGGACGATACAATGAGCAGTACTTC
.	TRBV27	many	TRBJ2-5	CASSPTPAYFSETQYF	TGTGCCAGCAGTCCAACGCCCGCCTATTTTTCAGAGACCCAGTACTTC
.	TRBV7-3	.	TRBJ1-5	CASSLTRDQPQHF	TGTGCCAGCAGCTTAACTCGGGATCAGCCCCAGCATTTT
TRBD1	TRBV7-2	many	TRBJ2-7	CASRPTGSSEQYF	TGTGCCAGCAGACCGACAGGGTCGTCCGAGCAGTACTTC
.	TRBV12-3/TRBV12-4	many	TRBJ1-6	CASSLGAPGSPLHF	TGTGCCAGCAGTTTAGGAGCCCCGGGTTCACCCCTCCACTTT
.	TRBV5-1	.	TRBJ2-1	CASSLAVANNEQFF	TGCGCCAGCAGCTTGGCCGTGGCAAACAATGAGCAGTTCTTC
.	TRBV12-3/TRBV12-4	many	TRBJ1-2	CASSRSGKGYGYTF	TGTGCCAGCAGTCGCTCGGGAAAGGGCTATGGCTACACCTTC
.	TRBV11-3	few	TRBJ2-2	CASSLGVGTGGELFF	TGTGCCAGCAGCCTAGGGGTTGGTACAGGGGGGGAGCTGTTTTTT
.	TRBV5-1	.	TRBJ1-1	CASSLEGSEAFF	TGCGCCAGCAGCTTGGAGGGGTCTGAAGCTTTCTTT
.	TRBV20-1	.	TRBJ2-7	CSASDSAATYEQYF	TGCAGTGCTAGCGATTCGGCAGCGACCTACGAGCAGTACTTC
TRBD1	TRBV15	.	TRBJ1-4	CATSRDLSGTGGLREKLFF	TGTGCCACCAGCAGAGATCTATCCGGGACAGGGGGCTTACGAGAAAAACTGTTTTTT
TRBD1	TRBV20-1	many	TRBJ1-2	CSASGTGGEGYGYTF	TGCAGTGCTAGCGGGACAGGGGGCGAAGGGTATGGCTACACCTTC
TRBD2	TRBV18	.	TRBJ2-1	CASSLEAGSEQFF	TGTGCCAGCTCACTTGAAGCGGGAAGTGAGCAGTTCTTC
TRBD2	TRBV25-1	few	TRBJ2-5	CASSETLAGTAGTQYF	TGTGCCAGCAGTGAGACCCTAGCGGGAACCGCGGGGACCCAGTACTTC
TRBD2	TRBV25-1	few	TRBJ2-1	CASSEPVSGSRYNEQFF	TGTGCCAGCAGTGAACCAGTTAGCGGGAGTAGGTACAATGAGCAGTTCTTC
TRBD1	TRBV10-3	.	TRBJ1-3	CAISEAWDSSGNTIYF	TGTGCCATCAGTGAGGCGTGGGACAGTTCTGGAAACACCATATATTTT
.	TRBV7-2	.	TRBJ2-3	CASSLALGISTDTQYF	TGTGCCAGCAGCTTAGCGCTTGGCATAAGCACAGATACGCAGTATTTT
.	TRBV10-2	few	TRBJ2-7	CASSPGFRAGEQYF	TGCGCCAGCAGCCCCGGATTCCGCGCGGGGGAGCAGTACTTC
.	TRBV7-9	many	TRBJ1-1	CASSLASTDYTEAFF	TGTGCCAGCAGCTTAGCGAGTACAGATTACACTGAAGCTTTCTTT
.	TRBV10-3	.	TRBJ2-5	CAISESRSPGETQYF	TGTGCCATCAGTGAGTCGAGAAGTCCAGGGGAGACCCAGTACTTC
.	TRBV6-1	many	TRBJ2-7	CASSRLPGTYEQYF	TGTGCCAGCAGTCGACTACCCGGGACCTACGAGCAGTACTTC
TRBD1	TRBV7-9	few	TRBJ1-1	CASSQRTGRNTEAFF	TGTGCCAGCAGCCAACGGACAGGAAGGAACACTGAAGCTTTCTTT
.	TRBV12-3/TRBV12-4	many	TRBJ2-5	CASSSILGQETQYF	TGTGCCAGCAGTTCGATCCTGGGGCAAGAGACCCAGTACTTC
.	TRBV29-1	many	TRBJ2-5	CSVESGVGTQYF	TGCAGCGTGGAATCGGGAGTCGGGACCCAGTACTTC
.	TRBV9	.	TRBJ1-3	CASSVFGGTGNTIYF	TGTGCCAGCAGCGTCTTTGGGGGAACTGGAAACACCATATATTTT
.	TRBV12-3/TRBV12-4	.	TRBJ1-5	CASAQGAPQPQHF	TGTGCCAGTGCTCAAGGGGCCCCTCAGCCCCAGCATTTT
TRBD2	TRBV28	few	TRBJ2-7	CASSFLASGRAEQYF	TGTGCCAGCAGTTTTCTCGCTAGCGGGAGGGCCGAGCAGTACTTC
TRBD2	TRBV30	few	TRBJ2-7	CAWSPLAAGWNEQYF	TGTGCCTGGAGCCCCCTTGCAGCGGGATGGAACGAGCAGTACTTC
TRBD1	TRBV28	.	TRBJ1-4	CASRGQGGNEKLFF	TGTGCCAGCAGGGGACAGGGGGGTAATGAAAAACTGTTTTTT
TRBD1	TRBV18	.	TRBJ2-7	CASSSTGTASYEQYF	TGTGCCAGCTCAAGTACCGGGACAGCGTCCTACGAGCAGTACTTC
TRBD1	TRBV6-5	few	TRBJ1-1	CASSSGTGGVEAFF	TGTGCCAGCAGTTCCGGGACAGGGGGCGTTGAAGCTTTCTTT
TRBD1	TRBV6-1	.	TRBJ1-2	CASSDRVNGYTF	TGCGCCAGCAGTGACAGGGTGAATGGCTACACCTTC
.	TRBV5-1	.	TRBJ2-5	CASSPEAGTETQYF	TGCGCCAGCAGCCCCGAGGCAGGAACAGAGACCCAGTACTTC
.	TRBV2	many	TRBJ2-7	CASSQTGSEQYF	TGTGCCAGCAGTCAAACAGGTTCCGAGCAGTACTTC
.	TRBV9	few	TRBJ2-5	CASSVLGAEETQYF	TGTGCCAGCAGCGTACTCGGGGCGGAGGAGACCCAGTACTTC
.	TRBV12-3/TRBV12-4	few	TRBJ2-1	CASILLGGADNEQFF	TGTGCCAGCATTCTACTAGGAGGTGCCGACAATGAGCAGTTCTTC
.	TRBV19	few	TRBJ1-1	CASSVDTTEAFF	TGTGCCAGTAGCGTCGACACGACTGAAGCTTTCTTT